This passage covers 18 T cell receptor beta chains from one sample sequenced in a study of OX40 agonist ivuxolimab in advanced cancers. Using immunoSEQ multiplex PCR, the repertoire was profiled, and TCRdb retains in-frame clones only, with some absent. The sample yields about 80,000 clones, roughly 84% seen once. Source: CD4+ or CD8+ T cells sorted from blood, taken in a trial of the OX40 agonist ivuxolimab. The receptors here all came from an adult with an advanced solid tumor such as melanoma, head and neck, liver or kidney cancer.

The chain has TRBV25-1 and TRBJ2-1, with D possibly TRBD1 on 5 matching bases. The germline V gene encodes CDR1 MGHDK and CDR2 SYGVNS. The CDR3 totals 12 residues. V was pared by 6 bases and J by 9 bases, with 12 bases between. The CDR3 nucleotides are TGTGCCAGCAGGGCTGACAGATTTGAGCAGTTCTTC. Translation: CASRADRFEQFF.

The table lists this clone with a few counts. The gene calls are TRBV7-9 and TRBJ1-1, with a weak D call TRBD1 (5 bases). The CDR3 runs 15 residues. CDR1 SEHNR and CDR2 FQNEAQ come from the germline V gene (reference sequence). Trimming took off 3 bases at V and 6 bases at J, with 17 bases between the two ends. CDR3 in amino acids: CASSLGDLRSAEAFF. The CDR3 nucleotides are TGTGCCAGCAGCTTGGGGGACCTACGAAGCGCTGAAGCTTTCTTT.

This sequence joins TRBV18 and TRBJ1-4; TRBD1 might be the D (6 bases). Trimming removed 1 base at V and 8 bases at J, with 14 bases between. Germline V CDR1 and CDR2: KGHSH, LQKENI. CDR3 size: 15 residues. The CDR3 protein is CASSPLGRGSEKLFF. DNA of the CDR3: TGTGCCAGCTCACCACTGGGCAGGGGATCCGAAAAACTGTTTTTT.

V and J are TRBV11-3 and TRBJ1-1, with TRBD1 matching 9 bases. Germline loops: CDR1 SGHNT, CDR2 YENEEA. Losses at the gene ends were 4 bases for V and 11 bases for J; bases not matched to a gene: 8. This CDR3 spans 13 amino acids. The CDR3 nucleotides are TGTGCCAGCAGCTCAGAGACAGGGGGAAGGGCTTTCTTT. This gives the protein CASSSETGGRAFF.

In this sample, this clone turned up once. The chain recombines TRBV7-9 with TRBJ2-3; 8 nucleotides match TRBD1. Germline V gene data show CDR1 as SEHNR and CDR2 as FQNEAQ (reference sequence). The CDR3 contains 15 residues. The trim removed 5 bases at V and 1 base at J, leaving 5 bases unmatched. CDR3 protein: CASSQTGDRTDTQYF. CDR3 sequence (DNA): TGTGCCAGCAGCCAGACAGGGGACCGCACAGATACGCAGTATTTT.

The CDR3 region is CASSVQGGTEAFF. CDR3 DNA sequence: TGTGCCAGCAGTGTCCAGGGGGGCACTGAAGCTTTCTTT. The chain couples TRBV6-4 to TRBJ1-1, with 7 bases identical to TRBD1. The length of the CDR3 is 13 residues. With V trimmed by 4 bases and J by 4 bases, 3 bases remained unmatched. CDR1 and CDR2 from the germline V gene are MRHNA and SNTAGT.

The V and J genes are TRBV28 and TRBJ1-5; D is uncertain. The CDR3 length is 16 residues. V gave up 5 bases and J gave up 1 base, with 15 bases separating them. Germline values: CDR1 MDHEN, CDR2 SYDVKM. Here the CDR3 reads CASSPQGSKSNQPQHF. CDR3 sequence (DNA): TGTGCCAGCAGTCCACAAGGGTCGAAGAGCAATCAGCCCCAGCATTTT.

The gene calls are TRBV9 and TRBJ2-7; 7 bases fit TRBD2. The CDR3 has 14 amino acids. J was trimmed by 6 bases and V by 2 bases; bases with no gene match: 8. The V gene's germline CDR1 is SGDLS and CDR2 YYNGEE. The DNA of the CDR3 is TGTGCCAGCAGCGTGGGGACCCCGGGAGGCGAGCAGTACTTC. Its translation is CASSVGTPGGEQYF.

This clone was seen a single time. This sequence joins TRBV11-2 and TRBJ2-3; either TRBD1 or TRBD2 may supply D (5 bases each). Germline CDR1 is SGHAT and CDR2 is FQNNGV. The CDR3 is 16 residues long. Trimming stripped 5 bases from V and 0 bases from J, with 15 bases between. Here the CDR3 reads CASSRFSGPSTDTQYF. Here the CDR3 DNA reads TGTGCCAGCAGCCGATTTTCGGGGCCCAGCACAGATACGCAGTATTTT.

This clone was picked up one time. The chain is built from TRBV5-1 and TRBJ2-1, with TRBD1 matching 8 bases. The CDR3 has 13 residues. Germline trimming cut 3 bases from V and 8 bases from J; bases unmatched to any gene: 4. Per germline, CDR1 SGHRS and CDR2 YFSETQ. CDR3 coding DNA: TGCGCCAGCAGCTACGCAGGGGGCTATGAGCAGTTCTTC. Translating gives CASSYAGGYEQFF.

The chain is built from TRBV7-9 and TRBJ2-5, with a tentative D call TRBD2 (6 bases). Germline CDR1 is SEHNR and CDR2 is FQNEAQ (reference sequence). The CDR3 is made up of 14 amino acids. The germline V and J ends were trimmed by 6 bases and 1 base, with 12 bases remaining between them. CDR3 amino acids: CASRLAGSQETQYF. Written as DNA, the CDR3 is TGTGCCAGCAGACTGGCGGGGTCCCAAGAGACCCAGTACTTC.

This clone showed up just a few times. This sequence joins TRBV7-2 and TRBJ1-5; TRBD1 is a possible D gene (6 bases). This CDR3 comprises 14 residues. The germline gives CDR1 SGHTA, CDR2 FQGNSA. V lost 5 bases, J lost 2 bases, and 10 bases lay in between. In nucleotides, the CDR3 is TGTGCCAGCAGCCCGGACAGAGGCAATCAGCCCCAGCATTTT. This gives the protein CASSPDRGNQPQHF.

The chain links TRBV7-2 to TRBJ2-2; no clear D gene. Germline V gene sequence: CDR1 SGHTA, CDR2 FQGNSA. The germline V and J ends were trimmed by 2 bases and 4 bases, with 8 bases remaining between them. This CDR3 region has 14 residues. CDR3 in DNA: TGTGCCAGCAGCTTATCTAGAGGCACCGGGGAGCTGTTTTTT. The encoded protein is CASSLSRGTGELFF.

The chain carries TRBV5-5 and TRBJ2-7, with unresolved D. CDR3 length equals 15 residues. Germline CDR1 reads SGHKS; CDR2 reads YYEKEE (reference sequence). The V end lost 2 bases, the J end lost 2 bases, and 14 bases lay between the germline ends. The CDR3 reads CASSLSSLNPYEQYF. The CDR3 coding sequence is TGTGCCAGCAGCTTATCCTCTTTAAATCCCTACGAGCAGTACTTC.

This chain links TRBV7-8 with TRBJ1-1; no definite D call. The germline V gene encodes CDR1 SGHVS and CDR2 FQNEAQ. V shed 4 bases and J shed 3 bases, with 15 bases lying between them. The CDR3 is 15 amino acids. The CDR3 bases are TGTGCCAGCAGCTCCGCCCTGGGATACTACACTGAAGCTTTCTTT. Its protein product is CASSSALGYYTEAFF. Drawing the rest from reference TRBV7-8 and TRBJ1-1, the complete variable domain is GAGVSQSPRYKVAKRGQDVALRCDPISGHVSLFWYQQALGQGPEFLTYFQNEAQLDKSGLPSDRFFAERPEGSVSTLKIQRTQQEDSAVYLCASSSALGYYTEAFFGQGTRLTVV.

There are a few counts of this clone. The chain employs TRBV30 and TRBJ1-1, with D tentatively TRBD1 (6 bases). CDR3 size: 12 residues. The ends were cut back, 2 bases at V and 6 bases at J, with 10 bases in the middle. Germline lookup yields CDR1 GTSNPN and CDR2 SVGIG (reference sequence). CDR3 DNA sequence: TGTGCCTGGAGTACCAGGGGCCCTGAAGCTTTCTTT. It codes for CAWSTRGPEAFF.

The chain links TRBV13 to TRBJ2-3; 9 nucleotides line up with TRBD2. The CDR3 spans 16 residues. Germline CDR1 and CDR2: PRHDT and FYEKMQ (reference sequence). Losses at the gene ends were 7 bases for V and 1 base for J; bases not matched to a gene: 9. CDR3 nucleotides: TGTGCCAGCATTCGGAGCGGGGGGTTGGGCACAGATACGCAGTATTTT. Translated, it gives CASIRSGGLGTDTQYF.

CDR3 nucleotides: TGTGCCAGTAGTATAGCACTAGAAGGTCTTATGGCCCAGTACTTC. Translating gives CASSIALEGLMAQYF. This chain links TRBV19 with TRBJ2-5; perhaps TRBD2 as D (5 bases). Trimming took off 1 base at V and 9 bases at J, with 18 bases between the two ends. CDR1 and CDR2 from the germline V gene are LNHDA and SQIVND (reference sequence). The length of the CDR3 is 15 residues.